This TCR beta chain was sequenced for a study of blood T cell repertoires in COVID-19. About the study: Sources were T cells, B-cell-depleted T cells, or PBMCs; the material itself was cDNA or gDNA.

Germline-derived CDR1 and CDR2 are ENHRY and SYGVKD. The ends lost 1 base at V and 7 bases at J; junction bases unmatched: 5. The CDR3 has 15 residues. Using immunoSEQ multiplex PCR, the repertoire was profiled, and TCRdb retains in-frame clones only, with some absent. The table lists tens of thousands of clones, about four fifths of them singletons, with around 7.3% in the top ten. The chain couples TRBV10-3 to TRBJ1-5; 9 positions match TRBD1. The sample consisted of peripheral blood. The clonotype was recovered from a man in his fifties or sixties with active or convalescent COVID-19. CDR3 DNA sequence: TGTGCCATCAGTGAGTGGGACAGGGAGGGACAGCCCCAGCATTTT. The encoded protein is CAISEWDREGQPQHF.